This entry concerns a single T cell receptor (beta chain). Its antigen is not identified. This sample was included in a study of identical twins. General observations from the study: Out-of-frame alpha sequences shared by twins showed excess low generation probability.

Template switching supplied a universal primer site; unique molecular identifiers were carried on the cDNA. TCRdb reprocessed the 5' RACE reads with MiXCR, giving one entry per CDR3 protein. The sample lists 100,000 or so distinct CDR3 sequences, about 6.1% occurring once. The sequenced sample consisted of memory T cells sorted from blood. This TCR was sampled from a woman between 50 and 59 years old in good health.

In DNA, the CDR3 is TGTGCCAGCAGGGACCCAGGAGCCGCTGGAAACACCATATATTTT. Translated, it gives CASRDPGAAGNTIYF. The chain recombines TRBV6-1 with TRBJ1-3, with D unclear. Germline assignment: CDR1 MNHNS and CDR2 SASEGT. This CDR3 comprises 15 residues. Trimming shortened V by 6 bases and J by 2 bases, and 14 bases separated the two germline ends.